Listed here are 21 T cell receptor beta chains from one sample, sequenced in a study of CD8+ T cells in alopecia areata. Extracted RNA was reverse transcribed, and the resulting cDNA served as sequencing template. Assay used: immunoSEQ multiplex PCR; TCRdb lists only in-frame clones, some missing. In the table there are about 150,000 clones, 55% to 75% of which are singletons. Treatment of the sample: oral pan-JAK inhibitor, 5-10 mg twice daily. The sequencing used CD4+ T cells sorted from blood, collected at week 4, from a patient treated with tofacitinib. The receptors shown here come from a human donor with alopecia areata.

The chain combines TRBV29-1 with TRBJ1-2; D possibly corresponds to TRBD1 (6 bases). This CDR3 comprises 13 residues. The V gene lost 4 bases and the J gene lost 2 bases, with 11 bases spanning the gap. The V gene's germline CDR1 is SQVTM and CDR2 ANQGSEA. This CDR3 reads CSVAYRENYGYTF. DNA of the CDR3: TGCAGCGTTGCCTACAGGGAAAACTATGGCTACACCTTC.

The chain recombines TRBV11-2 with TRBJ1-2; D call uncertain. CDR3 size: 14 residues. The V and J ends lost 5 bases and 4 bases respectively, with 14 bases between them. Germline CDR1 SGHAT, CDR2 FQNNGV. In nucleotides, the CDR3 is TGTGCCAGCAGCAGTCTCACAGCTCCCTATGGCTACACCTTC. Residues: CASSSLTAPYGYTF.

The chain combines TRBV5-1 with TRBJ2-5, with 9 bases fitting TRBD1. V dropped 4 bases and J dropped 0; count of bases not matched to a gene: 4. Looked up from germline, CDR1 is SGHRS and CDR2 is YFSETQ. The CDR3 covers 15 residues. The CDR3 loop reads CASSIGQGHQETQYF. The CDR3 DNA reads as TGCGCCAGCAGCATCGGACAGGGGCACCAAGAGACCCAGTACTTC.

The chain joins TRBV6-5 to TRBJ2-7, with D tentatively TRBD2 (6 bases). The CDR3 length is 15 residues. Trimming shortened V by 4 bases and J by 6 bases, and 19 bases separated the two germline ends. The germline CDR1 and CDR2 sequences are MNHEY and SVGAGI. Written as DNA, the CDR3 is TGTGCCAGCAGTTCCCCCCGGTGGGGGGTCCGCGAGCAGTACTTC. Amino acids: CASSSPRWGVREQYF.

V gene TRBV9 combines with J gene TRBJ2-1, with 7 positions matching TRBD2. From germline, CDR1 is SGDLS and CDR2 YYNGEE. The CDR3 totals 16 residues. Trimming cost V 0 bases and J 15 bases; bases outside gene matches: 18. Here the CDR3 reads CASSVGSEAGSSASFF. The CDR3 nucleotides are TGTGCCAGCAGCGTAGGATCCGAAGCGGGGTCTTCCGCGTCGTTCTTC.

This clone was picked up a small number of times. The sample holds other DNA sequences that translate to the same CDR3. The chain combines TRBV29-1 with TRBJ2-5; 8 nucleotides match TRBD2. J gave up 4 bases and V 4 bases, and 2 bases lay outside the gene matches. This CDR3 spans 12 amino acids. CDR1 SQVTM and CDR2 ANQGSEA come from the germline V gene. The CDR3 here is CSVAAGGETQYF. Here the CDR3 DNA reads TGCAGCGTTGCGGCGGGAGGAGAGACCCAGTACTTC.

The chain links TRBV21-1 to TRBJ2-5; the DNA was not compared with TRBD1, the D call given in the table. TRBV21-1 is an annotated pseudogene. The CDR3 totals 16 residues. In DNA form, the CDR3 reads TGTGCCAGCAGCAGGGTTCCGACACGCCGGCAAGAGACCCAGTACTTC. Its protein product is CASSRVPTRRQETQYF.

This CDR3 is CASRGKKEGTGGPRSNQPQHF. CDR3 in DNA: TGTGCCAGCAGGGGAAAGAAGGAGGGGACAGGGGGTCCCCGTAGCAATCAGCCCCAGCATTTT. This chain links TRBV9 with TRBJ1-5, with 11 bases fitting TRBD1. Germline assignment: CDR1 SGDLS and CDR2 YYNGEE. V lost 5 bases to trimming and J lost 0 bases; unmatched junction nucleotides: 19. The CDR3 loop spans 21 amino acids. Full variable domain (remainder filled in from reference TRBV9 and TRBJ1-5): DSGVTQTPKHLITATGQRVTLRCSPRSGDLSVYWYQQSLDQGLQFLIQYYNGEERAKGNILERFSAQQFPDLHSELNLSSLELGDSALYFCASRGKKEGTGGPRSNQPQHFGDGTRLSIL.

This clone was counted only a few times. The chain combines TRBV29-1 with TRBJ1-1, with 7 bases fitting TRBD1. CDR3 length: 13 amino acids. Germline CDR1 is SQVTM and CDR2 is ANQGSEA. V lost 4 bases and J lost 1; bases outside the gene matches: 3. As DNA, the CDR3 is TGCAGCGTTGGGGGACAGTCGAACACTGAAGCTTTCTTT. It encodes CSVGGQSNTEAFF.

This chain uses TRBV2 with TRBJ2-7, with TRBD2 identical over 7 bases. This CDR3 has 12 amino acids. CDR1 is SNHLY and CDR2 is FYNNEI in the germline V gene. J was trimmed by 5 bases and V by 7 bases; bases with no gene match: 5. The CDR3 loop reads CASKRGGHEQYF. CDR3 coding DNA: TGTGCCAGCAAAAGGGGAGGGCACGAGCAGTACTTC.

This rearrangement joins TRBV2 to TRBJ1-1; a possible D gene is TRBD1 (6 bases). Germline assignment: CDR1 SNHLY and CDR2 FYNNEI. V gave up 6 bases and J gave up 7 bases, with 9 bases separating them. The CDR3 sequence is 11 residues long. The CDR3 bases are TGTGCCAGCAGAGGGGGGGTTGAAGCTTTCTTT. As protein: CASRGGVEAFF.

The V gene is TRBV5-6, the J gene TRBJ2-4; TRBD1 matches at 8 bases. Germline V gene sequence: CDR1 SGHDT, CDR2 YYEEEE. V lost 3 bases to trimming and J lost 4 bases; unmatched junction nucleotides: 3. The CDR3 runs to 14 residues. The CDR3 DNA reads as TGTGCCAGCAGCTCGAGGACAGGGAAAAACATTCAGTACTTC. It encodes CASSSRTGKNIQYF.

This clone was detected only a few times. The sample carries other DNA sequences with the same CDR3. J is TRBJ2-3 and V is TRBV9, with D uncertain. Per the germline V gene, CDR1 is SGDLS and CDR2 is YYNGEE. V gave up 2 bases and J gave up 0 bases, with 1 base separating them. The CDR3 sequence is 12 residues long. The CDR3 nucleotides read TGTGCCAGCAGCGTTAGCACAGATACGCAGTATTTT. Translation gives CASSVSTDTQYF.

The table lists this clone with a count of one. The V and J genes are TRBV10-3 and TRBJ1-5; a possible D gene is TRBD1 (6 bases). This CDR3 region has 14 residues. Trimming pared 0 bases from V and 9 bases from J, leaving 12 bases between. Looked up from germline, CDR1 is ENHRY and CDR2 is SYGVKD. The CDR3 DNA sequence: TGTGCCATCAGTGAGTCCAGGGGCGTAGGGCCCCAGCATTTT. It codes for CAISESRGVGPQHF.

V usage is TRBV4-3 and J usage is TRBJ2-2; no clear D gene. The ends were cut back, 5 bases at V and 7 bases at J, with 5 bases in the middle. The V gene's germline CDR1 is LGHNA and CDR2 YSLEER. The CDR3 consists of 11 residues. DNA for the CDR3: TGCGCCAGCAGCACGCGCGGGGAGCTGTTTTTT. It specifies CASSTRGELFF.

V is TRBV18 and J is TRBJ2-5, with TRBD2 as a possible D gene (5 bases). Germline-derived CDR1 and CDR2 are KGHSH and LQKENI. The CDR3 covers 16 residues. Between the trimmed V and J ends, which lost 2 bases and 4 bases, there was a span of 17 bases. The CDR3 loop reads CASSPYTPGSGETQYF. The CDR3 coding sequence is TGTGCCAGCTCACCATATACTCCGGGGAGTGGAGAGACCCAGTACTTC. The full variable domain, in which reference TRBV18 and TRBJ2-5 provide the parts outside the CDR3, is NAGVMQNPRHLVRRRGQEARLRCSPMKGHSHVYWYRQLPEEGLKFMVYLQKENIIDESGMPKERFSAEFPKEGPSILRIQQVVRGDSAAYFCASSPYTPGSGETQYFGPGTRLLVL.

The genes are TRBV29-1 and TRBJ1-2; D remains ambiguous. This CDR3 spans 12 amino acids. In germline, CDR1 is SQVTM, CDR2 ANQGSEA. V was trimmed by 7 bases and J by 2 bases, leaving 11 bases between them. The CDR3 region has the DNA TGCAGCGCCGAACAAGTCAACTATGGCTACACCTTC. Translating gives CSAEQVNYGYTF. Complete variable domain (other parts from reference TRBV29-1 and TRBJ1-2): SAVISQKPSRDICQRGTSLTIQCQVDSQVTMMFWYRQQPGQSLTLIATANQGSEATYESGFVIDKFPISRPNLTFSTLTVSNMSPEDSSIYLCSAEQVNYGYTFGSGTRLTVV.

This clone was counted between two and nine times. The CDR3 DNA is TGTGCCAGCAGCTTAGTGGGCAGGGGAGGCAATCAGCCCCAGCATTTT. Its translation: CASSLVGRGGNQPQHF. The chain carries TRBV7-2 and TRBJ1-5, with D perhaps TRBD1 (6 bases). This CDR3 has 16 residues. CDR1 and CDR2 (germline): SGHTA, FQGNSA. V lost 1 base and J 2 bases, leaving 12 bases between the germline ends.

The rearrangement uses TRBV4-1 and TRBJ2-3; possibly TRBD1 for D (7 bases). The germline V gene has CDR1 MGHRA and CDR2 YSYEKL. Trimming shortened V by 5 bases and J by 8 bases, and 20 bases separated the two germline ends. This CDR3 is 15 amino acids long. The CDR3 sequence is CASSAKWTGGGTQYF. In DNA, the CDR3 is TGCGCCAGCAGCGCAAAATGGACAGGAGGGGGTACGCAGTATTTT.

The chain is built from TRBV30 and TRBJ2-2, with D hard to call. Trimming cost V 5 bases and J 4 bases, with 14 bases left between them. The length of the CDR3 is 14 residues. Germline-derived CDR1 and CDR2 are GTSNPN and SVGIG (reference sequence). CDR3 in DNA: TGTGCCTGGCTCTTAGCCGTCGGCACCGGGGAGCTGTTTTTT. Encoded protein: CAWLLAVGTGELFF.

The CDR3 DNA is TGCGCCAGCAGCCAAGATCCGGGACGGGAAGATCAGCCCCAGCATTTT. Protein sequence: CASSQDPGREDQPQHF. This rearrangement joins TRBV4-3 to TRBJ1-5; TRBD1 is a possible D gene (5 bases). Germline-derived CDR1 and CDR2 are LGHNA and YSLEER. Trimming left V 0 bases short and J 5 bases short, with 14 bases between. The CDR3 spans 16 residues.